This T cell receptor beta chain emerged from a study of cytomegalovirus exposure and HLA in healthy donors. Study results and caveats: TCR beta V segments were, for the most part, productive about 90% or about 30% of the time in an earlier analysis. Most TCR sequences were rare, but some public TCRs occurred in many donors. Some 17,000 TCR beta sequences were associated with HLA alleles at 0.05 false discovery rate in a later analysis.

Germline V gene lookup returns CDR1 LNHNV and CDR2 YYDKDF (reference sequence). The CDR3 totals 15 residues. Germline trimming cut 3 bases from V and 4 bases from J; bases unmatched to any gene: 9. As to this clone: Its antigen is as yet unknown.

Donors in the study were healthy people who gave bone marrow. A multiplex PCR was run with 60 Vbeta primers and 13 Jbeta primers. This table comes from immunoSEQ multiplex PCR, and its TCRdb copy is limited to in-frame clones, with some not included. The sample table includes roughly 190,000 clones. This TCR derives from a young woman in good health and CMV-seropositive. The rearrangement joins TRBV15 to TRBJ2-7; 7 positions agree with TRBD1. What was sequenced was PBMCs. The CDR3 nucleotides are TGTGCCACCAGCAGCCGGGACAGACTCTTTTACGAGCAGTACTTC. Translated, it gives CATSSRDRLFYEQYF. The full variable domain, with the rest looked up from reference TRBV15 and TRBJ2-7, is DAMVIQNPRYQVTQFGKPVTLSCSQTLNHNVMYWYQQKSSQAPKLLFHYYDKDFNNEADTPDNFQSRRPNTSFCFLDIRSPGLGDTAMYLCATSSRDRLFYEQYFGPGTRLTVT.